A single sample gave rise to the 6 T cell receptor beta chains below, sequenced in a study of OX40 agonist ivuxolimab in advanced cancers. Profiled with immunoSEQ multiplex PCR; TCRdb holds only in-frame clones, not every one. The sample lists fewer than 120,000 clones, approximately 90% occurring once. The sequencing used CD4+ or CD8+ T cells sorted from blood, collected in a trial of the OX40 agonist ivuxolimab. The receptor source for this set is an adult with an advanced solid tumor such as melanoma, head and neck, liver or kidney cancer.

This clone was seen a handful of times. V gene TRBV19 combines with J gene TRBJ2-2, with no clear D. The germline V gene encodes CDR1 LNHDA and CDR2 SQIVND (reference sequence). This CDR3 region has 14 residues. Trimming shortened V by 3 bases and J by 1 base, and 6 bases separated the two germline ends. CDR3 in DNA: TGTGCCAGTAGTATTTCCGTGAACACCGGGGAGCTGTTTTTT. It codes for CASSISVNTGELFF.

This clone was seen a handful of times. V and J are TRBV19 and TRBJ2-7, with a possible D match to TRBD2 (6 bases). The CDR3 loop spans 14 amino acids. The germline V gene encodes CDR1 LNHDA and CDR2 SQIVND (reference sequence). Trimming took 10 bases from V and 2 from J, leaving 18 bases between them. The DNA for the CDR3 is TGTGCCACCGCAGGGCTAGCGCCAACCTACGAGCAGTACTTC. Translated, it gives CATAGLAPTYEQYF.

This chain links TRBV5-8 with TRBJ1-4; perhaps TRBD1 as D (6 bases). The CDR3 sequence is 16 residues long. V was shortened by 4 bases and J by 4 bases, with 17 bases between the two germline ends. Germline values: CDR1 SGHTS, CDR2 YDEGEE. The CDR3 loop reads CASSRVDRSFNEKLFF. CDR3 in DNA: TGTGCCAGCAGCAGGGTGGACAGAAGTTTTAATGAAAAACTGTTTTTT.

To note about this clone: Relative to the germline gene, one junction end is altered; a read error may explain this. The rearrangement links TRBV20-1 to TRBJ1-2; no definite D call. Germline V gene lookup returns CDR1 DFQATT and CDR2 SNEGSKA (reference sequence). The CDR3 covers 9 residues. CDR3 protein: CSARGYADF. In DNA form, the CDR3 reads TGCAGTGCTAGAGGTTACGCCGACTTC.

This clone was observed a handful of times. The chain couples TRBV28 to TRBJ2-5, with TRBD2 matching 9 bases. Germline trimming cut 8 bases from V and 5 bases from J; bases unmatched to any gene: 12. CDR1 and CDR2 from the germline V gene are MDHEN and SYDVKM. CDR3 length equals 15 residues. Here the CDR3 DNA reads TGTGCCAGCGTAATGGATTTAGCGGGAGCCGAGACCCAGTACTTC. Amino acids: CASVMDLAGAETQYF.

V and J are TRBV11-1 and TRBJ2-1; D possibly uses TRBD1 or TRBD2 (6 bases each). CDR1 is SGHAT, CDR2 FQDESV, per germline (reference sequence). CDR3 length: 14 amino acids. Trimming took off 2 bases at V and 12 bases at J, with 17 bases between the two ends. The CDR3 DNA follows: TGTGCCAGCAGCTTAAGTCGGGCAGGAGGGGGGCAGTTCTTC. As protein: CASSLSRAGGGQFF.